The rows below give T cell receptor beta chains drawn from one sample of a study of blood T cell repertoires in COVID-19. Clones were sequenced by immunoSEQ multiplex PCR, and TCRdb holds only the in-frame ones, with some missing. The sample contains roughly 400,000 clones, just over 90% of which appear only once. Sequenced sample: PBMCs or T cells enriched from blood (not recorded which). The origin of the receptors is a woman between 40 and 55 years old who had been exposed to COVID-19. Each CDR3 is given with its conserved first and last residue. D genes are given only for firm matches. Expanded clones get a size class; other rows say once, few or many, or leave the size out.

V,D,J,size,CDR3,DNA
TRBV29-1,TRBD1,TRBJ1-4,-,CSVQSGGFDEKLFF,TGCAGCGTCCAATCAGGGGGCTTCGATGAAAAACTGTTTTTT
TRBV19,TRBD1,TRBJ2-2,-,CASSIDRGPGELFF,TGTGCCAGTAGTATTGACAGGGGGCCCGGGGAGCTGTTTTTT
TRBV2,TRBD1,TRBJ2-7,-,CASSKKVGTAEQYF,TGTGCCAGCAGTAAAAAGGTGGGGACAGCCGAGCAGTACTTC
TRBV7-8,TRBD2,TRBJ2-7,-,CASSLELRGSEQYF,TGTGCCAGCAGCTTAGAGCTGCGGGGGAGCGAGCAGTACTTC
TRBV7-9,-,TRBJ1-2,-,CASSPGHGYTF,TGTGCCAGCAGCCCAGGGCATGGCTACACCTTC
TRBV10-3,-,TRBJ1-4,-,CAISSTIQGEKLFF,TGTGCCATCAGTTCCACAATTCAGGGGGAAAAACTGTTTTTT
TRBV12-3/TRBV12-4,-,TRBJ2-5,-,CASTTQGRETQYF,TGTGCCAGCACTACTCAGGGGCGGGAGACCCAGTACTTC
TRBV7-9,TRBD1,TRBJ1-1,few,CASSLGQGLNTEAFF,TGTGCCAGCAGCCTGGGACAGGGCTTGAACACTGAAGCTTTCTTT
TRBV7-9,-,TRBJ1-1,-,CASSLLQGINTEAFF,TGTGCCAGCAGCTTGCTACAGGGAATTAACACTGAAGCTTTCTTT
TRBV19,-,TRBJ2-7,-,CASSIALGTLYEQYF,TGTGCCAGTAGTATAGCTCTCGGGACTCTATACGAGCAGTACTTC
TRBV24-1,-,TRBJ2-3,few,CATGSGRSDTQYF,TGTGCCACCGGGTCCGGGAGATCAGATACGCAGTATTTT
TRBV27,-,TRBJ2-7,-,CASGRDTSYEQYF,TGTGCCAGCGGCCGGGACACCTCCTACGAGCAGTACTTC
TRBV5-6,-,TRBJ1-1,-,CASRFFRGAFF,TGTGCCAGCAGATTTTTCCGGGGAGCTTTCTTT
TRBV18,-,TRBJ1-1,-,CASSPGAAFF,TGTGCCAGCTCACCAGGGGCTGCTTTCTTT
TRBV30,-,TRBJ1-2,-,CAWSGGGGTGYTF,TGTGCCTGGAGTGGAGGGGGGGGTACCGGCTACACCTTC
TRBV7-9,-,TRBJ1-1,once,CASSPSGGNTEAFF,TGTGCCAGCAGCCCGAGCGGGGGTAACACTGAAGCTTTCTTT
TRBV12-5,TRBD1,TRBJ1-5,-,CASGLVPKGTGGWNGNQPQHF,TGTGCTAGTGGTTTGGTACCAAAGGGGACAGGGGGTTGGAACGGCAATCAGCCCCAGCATTTT
TRBV27,-,TRBJ1-6,-,CASSLQGRVSNSPLHF,TGTGCCAGCAGTTTACAGGGAAGGGTCTCTAATTCACCCCTCCACTTT
TRBV29-1,-,TRBJ2-2,-,CSTRQVHTGELFF,TGCAGCACCCGGCAGGTTCACACCGGGGAGCTGTTTTTT
TRBV2,-,TRBJ2-3,once,CASSLGGTGHTDTQYF,TGTGCCAGCAGCCTCGGCGGGACGGGTCACACAGATACGCAGTATTTT
TRBV19,-,TRBJ2-5,-,CASSTRSYQETQYF,TGTGCCAGTAGTACCAGAAGTTACCAAGAGACCCAGTACTTC
TRBV2,TRBD1,TRBJ1-1,-,CASRQGAATEAFF,TGTGCCAGCAGGCAGGGGGCGGCCACTGAAGCTTTCTTT
TRBV11-3,-,TRBJ2-5,-,CASSLKGLGPRANQYF,TGTGCCAGCAGCTTAAAGGGATTGGGTCCCAGGGCAAACCAGTACTTC
TRBV27,-,TRBJ2-5,-,CASSAAGLRETQYF,TGTGCCAGCAGCGCAGCGGGCCTCCGTGAGACCCAGTACTTC